The sequence of this T cell receptor (beta chain) was determined in a study of blood T cell repertoires in COVID-19. Across the study: Samples taken during acute and convalescent COVID-19 were collected in the United States, Italy and Spain.

This clone was observed a handful of times. Ages ranged from about 18 to 89 years, with residence in 24 US areas. The CDR3 is 15 residues long. CDR1 and CDR2 from the germline V gene are MDHEN and SYDVKM. The V gene end was trimmed by 6 bases and the J gene end by 2 bases; junction bases not matched to a gene: 6. Source study methods: Estimation of nucleated cell counts relied on the amplification of reference gene primers. Some clones are missing from TCRdb's copy, which holds only in-frame ones; the method was immunoSEQ multiplex PCR. V and J calls and clone size are copied from that table; D and trimming were computed from the DNA. This table holds some 150,000 clones, 87% found once.

The clonotype comes from a human donor with acute COVID-19. The donor label of this sample is uncertain. The sequencing sample was made of PBMCs or T cells enriched from blood (not recorded which). The chain recombines TRBV28 with TRBJ1-2; 10 bases line up with TRBD1. CDR3 residues: CASRPGTGANYGYTF. The CDR3, as DNA: TGTGCCAGCAGACCAGGGACAGGGGCGAACTATGGCTACACCTTC.